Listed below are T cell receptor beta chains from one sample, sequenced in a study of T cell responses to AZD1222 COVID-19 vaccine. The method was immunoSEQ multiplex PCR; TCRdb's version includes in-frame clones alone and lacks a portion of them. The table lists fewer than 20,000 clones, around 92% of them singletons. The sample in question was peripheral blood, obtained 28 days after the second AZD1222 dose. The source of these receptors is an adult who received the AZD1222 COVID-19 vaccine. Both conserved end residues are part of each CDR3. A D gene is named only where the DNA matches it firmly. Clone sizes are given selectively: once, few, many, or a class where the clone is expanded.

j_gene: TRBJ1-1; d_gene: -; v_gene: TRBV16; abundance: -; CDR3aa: CASSQSSGTEAFF; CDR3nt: TGTGCCAGCAGCCAATCTAGTGGCACTGAAGCTTTCTTT
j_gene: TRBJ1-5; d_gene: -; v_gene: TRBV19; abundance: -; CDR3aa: CASSTEQRYQPQHF; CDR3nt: TGTGCCAGTAGTACAGAACAGCGGTATCAGCCCCAGCATTTT
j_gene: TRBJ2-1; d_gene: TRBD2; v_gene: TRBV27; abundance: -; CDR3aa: CASSLGLAGGYEQFF; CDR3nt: TGTGCCAGCAGTCTAGGACTAGCGGGAGGCTATGAGCAGTTCTTC
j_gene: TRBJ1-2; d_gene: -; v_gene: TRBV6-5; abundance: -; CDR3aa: CASSRQEDYGYTF; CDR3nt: TGTGCCAGCAGCAGACAGGAAGACTATGGCTACACCTTC
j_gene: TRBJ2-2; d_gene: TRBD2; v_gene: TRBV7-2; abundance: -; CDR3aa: CASYPGGGNTGELFF; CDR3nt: TGTGCCAGTTACCCCGGCGGGGGTAACACCGGGGAGCTGTTTTTT
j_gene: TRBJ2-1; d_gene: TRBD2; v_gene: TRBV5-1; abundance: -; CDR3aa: CASSLPAGFENEQFF; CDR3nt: TGCGCCAGCAGCTTACCAGCGGGGTTTGAGAATGAGCAGTTCTTC
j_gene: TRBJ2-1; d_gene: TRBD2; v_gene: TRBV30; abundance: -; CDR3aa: CAWSLGRAWGNEQFF; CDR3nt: TGTGCCTGGAGCTTGGGGAGGGCCTGGGGGAATGAGCAGTTCTTC
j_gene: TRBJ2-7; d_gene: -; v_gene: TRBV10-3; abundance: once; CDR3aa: CATRNRETPPYEQYF; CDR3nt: TGTGCCACCCGAAATCGGGAGACTCCCCCCTACGAGCAGTACTTC
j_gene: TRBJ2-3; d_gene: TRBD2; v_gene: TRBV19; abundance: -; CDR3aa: CASSPGGGRDTQYF; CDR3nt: TGTGCCAGTAGTCCCGGGGGGGGCAGGGATACGCAGTATTTT
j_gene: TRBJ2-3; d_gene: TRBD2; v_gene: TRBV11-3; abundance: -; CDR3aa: CASSFVGREGSGDTQYF; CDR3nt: TGTGCCAGCAGCTTCGTTGGGCGGGAGGGTTCAGGGGATACGCAGTATTTT
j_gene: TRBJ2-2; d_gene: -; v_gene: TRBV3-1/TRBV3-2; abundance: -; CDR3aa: CASSQSQSGELFF; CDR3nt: TGTGCCAGCAGCCAATCTCAATCCGGGGAGCTGTTTTTT
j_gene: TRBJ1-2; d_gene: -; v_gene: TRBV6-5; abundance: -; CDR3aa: CASSYRDTNYGYTF; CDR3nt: TGTGCCAGCAGTTACCGGGATACAAACTATGGCTACACCTTC
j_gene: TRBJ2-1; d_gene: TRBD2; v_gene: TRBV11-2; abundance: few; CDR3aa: CASSQSGGRYNEQFF; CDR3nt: TGTGCCAGCAGCCAGAGCGGGGGGCGATACAATGAGCAGTTCTTC
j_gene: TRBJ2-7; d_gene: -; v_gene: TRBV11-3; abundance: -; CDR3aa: CASSRGQASDEQYF; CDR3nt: TGTGCCAGCAGCCGGGGGCAAGCCTCGGACGAGCAGTACTTC
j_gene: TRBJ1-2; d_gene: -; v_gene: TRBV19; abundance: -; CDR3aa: CASSIRLPVPYTF; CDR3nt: TGTGCCAGTAGTATCCGGCTCCCGGTGCCCTACACCTTC
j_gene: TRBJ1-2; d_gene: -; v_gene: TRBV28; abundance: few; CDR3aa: CASSFWDAGRYGYTF; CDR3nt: TGTGCCAGCAGTTTCTGGGACGCAGGACGTTATGGCTACACCTTC
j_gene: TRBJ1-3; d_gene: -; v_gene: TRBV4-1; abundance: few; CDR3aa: CASSLRAYSGNTIYF; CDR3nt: TGCGCCAGCAGCCTTCGGGCCTACTCTGGAAACACCATATATTTT
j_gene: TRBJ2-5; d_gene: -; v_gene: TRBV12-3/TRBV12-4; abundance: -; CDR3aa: CASIRGVGETQYF; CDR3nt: TGTGCCTCGATCAGGGGAGTGGGGGAGACCCAGTACTTC
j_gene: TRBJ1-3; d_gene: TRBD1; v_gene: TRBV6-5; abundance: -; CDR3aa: CASSRQGDSGNTIYF; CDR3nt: TGTGCCAGCAGTAGACAGGGGGACTCTGGAAACACCATATATTTT
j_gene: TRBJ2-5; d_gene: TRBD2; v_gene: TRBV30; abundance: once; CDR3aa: CAWSEGLAGGETQYF; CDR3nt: TGTGCCTGGAGTGAGGGACTAGCGGGAGGAGAGACCCAGTACTTC
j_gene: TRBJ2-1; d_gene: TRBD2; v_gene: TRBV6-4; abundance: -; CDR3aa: CASSFLAGGNNEQFF; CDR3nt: TGTGCCAGCAGTTTTCTAGCGGGGGGAAACAATGAGCAGTTCTTC
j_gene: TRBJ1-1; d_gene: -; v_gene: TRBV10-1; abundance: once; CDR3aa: CASSESTDNTEAFF; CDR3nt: TGCGCCAGCAGTGAGTCGACAGATAACACTGAAGCTTTCTTT
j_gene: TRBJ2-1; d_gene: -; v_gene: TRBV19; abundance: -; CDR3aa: CASSFAGNEQFF; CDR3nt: TGTGCCAGTAGTTTCGCCGGCAATGAGCAGTTCTTC
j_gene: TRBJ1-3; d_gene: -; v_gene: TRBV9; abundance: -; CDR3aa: CASSVADIDGNTIYF; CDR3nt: TGTGCCAGCAGCGTAGCGGACATCGATGGAAACACCATATATTTT